These T cell receptor beta chains were read from a single sample in a study of T cells in Graves' hyperthyroidism and ophthalmopathy. TCRdb called the multiplex PCR reads again in MiXCR, with one record for every CDR3 protein. This table holds around 700,000 distinct CDR3 sequences, roughly 20% found once. The sample was blood. The origin of the receptors is a woman aged 45 to 65 with Graves' hyperthyroidism that later progressed to Graves' ophthalmopathy. CDR3s include the opening cysteine and the closing phenylalanine or tryptophan. Each record gives: V gene, clone size, J gene, D gene, CDR3 protein, CDR3 DNA. The D gene is left open where the match is weak. For some rows the clone size is stated as once, few or many, or as a class when expanded; others skip it.

V: TRBV30
size: -
J: TRBJ1-2
D: TRBD1
CDR3: CAWIIGQGNYGYTF
DNA: TGTGCCTGGATAATCGGACAGGGGAACTATGGCTACACCTTC

V: TRBV7-9
size: few
J: TRBJ2-1
D: -
CDR3: CASSLLLLRGSSSYNEQFF
DNA: TGTGCCAGCAGCTTATTACTTTTGAGGGGCTCAAGCTCCTACAATGAGCAGTTCTTC

V: TRBV5-1
size: few
J: TRBJ2-6
D: -
CDR3: CASSLEGISGANVLTF
DNA: TGCGCCAGCAGCTTGGAGGGAATCTCTGGGGCCAACGTCCTGACTTTC

V: TRBV6-2/TRBV6-3
size: -
J: TRBJ2-1
D: -
CDR3: CASSYRPGEQFF
DNA: TGTGCCAGCAGTTACCGGCCCGGTGAGCAGTTCTTC

V: TRBV12-3/TRBV12-4
size: many
J: TRBJ2-7
D: TRBD1
CDR3: CASSRQGRSDYEQYF
DNA: TGTGCCAGCAGCAGACAGGGACGTAGCGACTACGAGCAGTACTTC

V: TRBV2
size: many
J: TRBJ1-1
D: -
CDR3: CASSEWSGERAEAFF
DNA: TGTGCCAGCAGTGAATGGTCGGGGGAGAGGGCTGAAGCTTTCTTT

V: TRBV2
size: many
J: TRBJ2-5
D: -
CDR3: CASSWPSGAQETQYF
DNA: TGTGCCAGCAGTTGGCCGTCGGGCGCCCAAGAGACCCAGTACTTC

V: TRBV20-1
size: many
J: TRBJ2-1
D: -
CDR3: CSARDPYRGGTAYNEQFF
DNA: TGCAGTGCTAGAGATCCCTATAGGGGGGGAACTGCCTACAATGAGCAGTTCTTC

V: TRBV7-2
size: few
J: TRBJ2-4
D: TRBD1
CDR3: CASSSIQGAGKNIQYF
DNA: TGTGCCAGCAGCTCGATACAGGGGGCCGGCAAAAACATTCAGTACTTC

V: TRBV20-1
size: -
J: TRBJ1-5
D: TRBD1
CDR3: CSASGQGLSNQPQHF
DNA: TGCAGTGCTTCAGGACAGGGTCTCAGCAATCAGCCCCAGCATTTT

V: TRBV12-3/TRBV12-4
size: many
J: TRBJ2-7
D: -
CDR3: CASSFGRTATYEQYF
DNA: TGTGCCAGCAGTTTCGGTCGGACTGCAACCTACGAGCAGTACTTC

V: TRBV27
size: -
J: TRBJ1-4
D: -
CDR3: CASRDSDGVEKLFF
DNA: TGTGCCAGCAGAGACAGCGATGGGGTTGAAAAACTGTTTTTT

V: TRBV3-1
size: many
J: TRBJ1-1
D: TRBD1
CDR3: CASSQGTGAEAFF
DNA: TGTGCCAGCAGCCAAGGAACAGGGGCTGAAGCTTTCTTT

V: TRBV3-1
size: -
J: TRBJ1-1
D: TRBD1
CDR3: CASSHSDRDTEAFF
DNA: TGTGCCAGCAGCCACTCTGACAGGGACACTGAAGCTTTCTTT

V: TRBV7-8
size: many
J: TRBJ2-1
D: TRBD2
CDR3: CASSPPGLYNEQFF
DNA: TGTGCCAGCAGCCCACCGGGACTATACAATGAGCAGTTCTTC

V: TRBV19
size: -
J: TRBJ1-2
D: TRBD1
CDR3: CASSSGQGTSYGYTF
DNA: TGTGCCAGTAGTTCCGGACAGGGAACTTCCTATGGCTACACCTTC

V: TRBV6-1
size: few
J: TRBJ1-1
D: -
CDR3: CASSELGYTEAFF
DNA: TGTGCCAGCAGTGAACTGGGTTATACTGAAGCTTTCTTT

V: TRBV5-1
size: -
J: TRBJ2-7
D: -
CDR3: CASSFGLVYEQYF
DNA: TGCGCCAGCAGCTTTGGGCTAGTCTACGAGCAGTACTTC

V: TRBV20-1
size: many
J: TRBJ2-1
D: TRBD1
CDR3: CSANPGTGGSDEQFF
DNA: TGCAGTGCTAATCCCGGGACAGGGGGCAGCGATGAGCAGTTCTTC

V: TRBV5-1
size: -
J: TRBJ2-5
D: -
CDR3: CASSSLNEGLETQYF
DNA: TGCGCCAGCAGCTCCCTGAATGAGGGGTTAGAGACCCAGTACTTC

V: TRBV6-5
size: few
J: TRBJ1-2
D: -
CDR3: CASSYEAGSSLWYGYTF
DNA: TGTGCCAGCAGTTATGAGGCAGGGTCCTCCCTTTGGTATGGCTACACCTTC

V: TRBV20-1
size: few
J: TRBJ1-5
D: -
CDR3: CSATEIRGAAVANSNQPQHF
DNA: TGCAGTGCTACCGAGATCCGAGGGGCCGCGGTCGCTAATAGCAATCAGCCCCAGCATTTT

V: TRBV6-5
size: few
J: TRBJ2-6
D: -
CDR3: CASSYRRSGANVLTF
DNA: TGTGCCAGCAGTTACCGACGTTCTGGGGCCAACGTCCTGACTTTC

V: TRBV5-1
size: many
J: TRBJ2-7
D: -
CDR3: CASSFTRVSYEQYF
DNA: TGCGCCAGCAGCTTCACTCGGGTCTCCTACGAGCAGTACTTC

V: TRBV4-1
size: -
J: TRBJ2-2
D: -
CDR3: CASSQETGTVTGELFF
DNA: TGCGCCAGCAGCCAAGAAACAGGGACGGTAACCGGGGAGCTGTTTTTT

V: TRBV20-1
size: few
J: TRBJ2-1
D: -
CDR3: CSGGPQARREQFF
DNA: TGCAGTGGAGGGCCCCAGGCAAGGAGGGAGCAGTTCTTC

V: TRBV7-9
size: many
J: TRBJ1-1
D: -
CDR3: CASSLEGRRNTEAFF
DNA: TGTGCCAGCAGCTTAGAGGGCAGGAGGAACACTGAAGCTTTCTTT

V: TRBV5-4
size: few
J: TRBJ2-3
D: TRBD2
CDR3: CASSFPGRGVSADTQYF
DNA: TGTGCCAGCAGCTTTCCGGGGCGGGGGGTTAGCGCAGATACGCAGTATTTT

V: TRBV6-1
size: many
J: TRBJ1-1
D: -
CDR3: CASRHPAPEAFF
DNA: TGTGCCAGCAGACACCCCGCGCCTGAAGCTTTCTTT

V: TRBV3-1
size: many
J: TRBJ1-5
D: -
CDR3: CASSQDTRASKPQHF
DNA: TGTGCCAGCAGCCAAGATACCAGGGCATCGAAGCCCCAGCATTTT

V: TRBV27
size: few
J: TRBJ2-7
D: TRBD2
CDR3: CASGSGGPYEQYF
DNA: TGTGCCAGCGGAAGCGGGGGGCCCTACGAGCAGTACTTC

V: TRBV9
size: few
J: TRBJ2-2
D: TRBD2
CDR3: CASSVGSSGGNTGELFF
DNA: TGTGCCAGCAGCGTAGGATCCAGCGGGGGAAACACCGGGGAGCTGTTTTTT

V: TRBV7-3
size: many
J: TRBJ1-1
D: TRBD1
CDR3: CASSLIGPGGIDTEAFF
DNA: TGTGCCAGCAGCTTAATTGGGCCAGGGGGCATTGACACTGAAGCTTTCTTT

V: TRBV5-1
size: many
J: TRBJ1-2
D: TRBD1
CDR3: CASSLDRQGHGYTF
DNA: TGTGCCAGCAGCTTAGACCGACAGGGCCATGGCTACACCTTC

V: TRBV27
size: few
J: TRBJ1-1
D: -
CDR3: CASSLLSQSNTEAFF
DNA: TGTGCCAGCAGTTTATTATCCCAATCGAACACTGAAGCTTTCTTT

V: TRBV11-2
size: few
J: TRBJ1-5
D: -
CDR3: CASSLARTGLSNQPQHF
DNA: TGTGCCAGCAGCTTAGCTCGGACGGGCCTTAGCAATCAGCCCCAGCATTTT

V: TRBV7-9
size: -
J: TRBJ2-5
D: TRBD1
CDR3: CASSFLLTGGETQYF
DNA: TGTGCCAGCAGCTTCCTTCTGACAGGGGGAGAGACCCAGTACTTC

V: TRBV27
size: -
J: TRBJ1-1
D: -
CDR3: CASSAPLTEAFF
DNA: TGTGCCAGCAGTGCCCCGTTAACTGAAGCTTTCTTT

V: TRBV7-9
size: few
J: TRBJ2-7
D: -
CDR3: CASSDDRDYEQYF
DNA: TGTGCCAGCAGCGACGACCGGGACTACGAGCAGTACTTC

V: TRBV12-3/TRBV12-4
size: many
J: TRBJ2-5
D: TRBD2
CDR3: CASSRGLEGTQYF
DNA: TGTGCCAGCAGCCGTGGACTAGAGGGGACCCAGTACTTC

V: TRBV3-1
size: many
J: TRBJ2-3
D: -
CDR3: CASSQASRGGGQRDTQYF
DNA: TGTGCCAGCAGCCAAGCCTCCCGAGGTGGCGGGCAGAGGGATACGCAGTATTTT

V: TRBV7-9
size: -
J: TRBJ2-3
D: -
CDR3: CAILFREGTDTQYF
DNA: TGTGCCATACTCTTTCGAGAGGGCACAGATACGCAGTATTTT

V: TRBV12-3/TRBV12-4
size: few
J: TRBJ1-4
D: -
CDR3: CASSPAVTNEKLFF
DNA: TGTGCCAGCAGCCCCGCCGTCACTAATGAAAAACTGTTTTTT

V: TRBV10-3
size: many
J: TRBJ2-5
D: -
CDR3: CAISAFGSGNQETQYF
DNA: TGTGCCATCAGTGCTTTTGGGTCCGGGAACCAAGAGACCCAGTACTTC

V: TRBV3-1
size: many
J: TRBJ1-5
D: -
CDR3: CASSQDEPYQQPQHF
DNA: TGTGCCAGCAGCCAAGATGAGCCTTACCAACAGCCCCAGCATTTT

V: TRBV2
size: few
J: TRBJ2-7
D: TRBD1
CDR3: CASGISRDRIKSYEQYF
DNA: TGTGCCAGCGGGATAAGCCGGGACAGGATTAAATCCTACGAGCAGTACTTC

V: TRBV12-3/TRBV12-4
size: -
J: TRBJ1-5
D: -
CDR3: CASSPDRQPQHF
DNA: TGTGCCAGCAGCCCGGACAGACAGCCCCAGCATTTT

V: TRBV3-1
size: many
J: TRBJ1-1
D: -
CDR3: CASSQDRGTATNTEAFF
DNA: TGTGCCAGCAGCCAAGATAGGGGAACAGCTACGAACACTGAAGCTTTCTTT

V: TRBV13
size: -
J: TRBJ1-6
D: -
CDR3: CASLYAGEYNSPLHF
DNA: TGTGCCAGCCTCTACGCCGGGGAATATAATTCACCCCTCCACTTT